One sample yielded the 24 T cell receptor beta chains listed below, sequenced in a study of blood T cell repertoires in COVID-19. This table comes from immunoSEQ multiplex PCR, and its TCRdb copy is limited to in-frame clones, with some not included. Found here are fewer than 300,000 clones, about 68% of them singletons; the top ten hold about 3.5%. The sequencing sample was made of peripheral blood. These receptors were taken from a woman aged 80 or over with acute or convalescent COVID-19.

As DNA, the CDR3 is TGTGCCAGCAGTGGCGCGACGGACGGGAGCTCCTACGAGCAGTACTTC. This gives the protein CASSGATDGSSYEQYF. The chain employs TRBV2 and TRBJ2-7, with D perhaps matching TRBD2 (6 bases). Trimming pared 4 bases from V and 0 bases from J, leaving 16 bases between. This CDR3 region has 16 residues. Germline CDR1 and CDR2: SNHLY and FYNNEI.

This chain joins TRBV5-1 and TRBJ2-7; 13 bases are a match to TRBD2. Germline values: CDR1 SGHRS, CDR2 YFSETQ. The CDR3 sequence is 15 residues long. Trimming cost V 5 bases and J 3 bases; bases outside gene matches: 5. The CDR3 bases are TGCGCCAGCAGGATGGGACTAGCGGGAAGCTACGAGCAGTACTTC. Translation gives CASRMGLAGSYEQYF.

This clone was counted a few times. The J gene is TRBJ2-3, the V gene TRBV6-2 or TRBV6-3; 8 bases are a match to TRBD1. V lost 2 bases and J lost 4; bases outside the gene matches: 8. The germline V gene has CDR1 MNHEY and CDR2 SVGEGT. The CDR3 consists of 16 residues. The CDR3 bases are TGTGCCAGCAGTTACCTTGGGACAGGAAAATCAGATACGCAGTATTTT. This translates into CASSYLGTGKSDTQYF.

This chain uses TRBV7-9 with TRBJ2-1; 14 bases map to TRBD2. The CDR3 is 17 residues long. Trimming at V came to 2 bases and at J to 6 bases, leaving 6 bases not matched to a gene. Germline lookup yields CDR1 SEHNR and CDR2 FQNEAQ (reference sequence). The CDR3 loop is CASSLRTSGRSRNEQFF. In nucleotides, the CDR3 is TGTGCCAGCAGCTTACGGACTAGCGGGAGGAGTCGCAATGAGCAGTTCTTC.

The chain recombines TRBV4-1 with TRBJ2-2; TRBD1 matches at 10 bases. J gave up 4 bases and V 4 bases, and 12 bases lay outside the gene matches. The CDR3 consists of 18 residues. From germline, CDR1 is MGHRA and CDR2 YSYEKL. This CDR3 is CASSRESSGQGPTGELFF. DNA for the CDR3: TGCGCCAGCAGCCGCGAAAGTTCGGGACAGGGGCCCACCGGGGAGCTGTTTTTT.

A few counts support this clone. The chain is built from TRBV7-8 and TRBJ2-5; D gene unclear. CDR3 length equals 11 residues. Germline CDR1 SGHVS, CDR2 FQNEAQ. Trimming took off 3 bases at V and 5 bases at J, with 4 bases between the two ends. Here the CDR3 reads CASSFSETQYF. In DNA, the CDR3 is TGTGCCAGCAGCTTTTCGGAGACCCAGTACTTC.

The genes are TRBV4-2 and TRBJ2-3; 11 bases are a match to TRBD2. V was clipped by 4 bases and J by 2 bases; unmatched bases: 8. The CDR3 extends over 17 amino acids. Looked up from germline, CDR1 is LGHNA and CDR2 is YNFKEQ. DNA of the CDR3: TGTGCCAGCAGCCGGCGATTACTAGCGGGAGCCACAGATACGCAGTATTTT. It codes for CASSRRLLAGATDTQYF.

This clone was detected only a few times. This chain joins TRBV10-1 and TRBJ1-5; D unclear. CDR1 is WNHNN, CDR2 SYGVQD, per germline (reference sequence). The ends were cut back, 2 bases at V and 3 bases at J, with 8 bases in the middle. CDR3 length: 14 amino acids. CDR3 amino acids: CASSEKGANQPQHF. The CDR3 bases are TGCGCCAGCAGTGAGAAAGGAGCCAATCAGCCCCAGCATTTT.

V and J are TRBV27 and TRBJ2-1; 12 bases agree with TRBD2. This CDR3 has 15 amino acids. V was clipped by 6 bases and J by 10 bases; unmatched bases: 10. The germline V gene has CDR1 MNHEY and CDR2 SMNVEV (reference sequence). CDR3 loop: CASRPLTSGSSEQFF. In nucleotides, the CDR3 is TGTGCCAGCAGGCCCCTGACTAGCGGGAGCTCGGAGCAGTTCTTC.

The rearrangement links TRBV7-2 to TRBJ2-7, with TRBD2 matching over 9 bases. Germline V gene data show CDR1 as SGHTA and CDR2 as FQGNSA. This CDR3 spans 15 amino acids. V was pared by 6 bases and J by 2 bases, with 8 bases of the junction left unmatched. CDR3 region: CASRLRLAETYEQYF. CDR3 nucleotides: TGTGCCAGCAGACTAAGACTAGCGGAAACCTACGAGCAGTACTTC. The variable domain in full, completed from reference TRBV7-2 and TRBJ2-7, reads GAGVSQSPSNKVTEKGKDVELRCDPISGHTALYWYRQSLGQGLEFLIYFQGNSAPDKSGLPSDRFSAERTGGSVSTLTIQRTQQEDSAVYLCASRLRLAETYEQYFGPGTRLTVT.

The chain links TRBV5-5 to TRBJ1-1; perhaps TRBD1 as D (6 bases). V lost 0 bases, J lost 11 bases, and 14 bases lay in between. The CDR3 loop spans 13 amino acids. Per germline, CDR1 SGHKS and CDR2 YYEKEE (reference sequence). CDR3: CASSLGSPGEAFF. The CDR3 DNA sequence: TGTGCCAGCAGCTTGGGGTCCCCAGGGGAGGCTTTCTTT. Full variable domain (outside the CDR3, taken from reference TRBV5-5 and TRBJ1-1): DAGVTQSPTHLIKTRGQQVTLRCSPISGHKSVSWYQQVLGQGPQFIFQYYEKEERGRGNFPDRFSARQFPNYSSELNVNALLLGDSALYLCASSLGSPGEAFFGQGTRLTVV.

V gene TRBV18 combines with J gene TRBJ1-3, with a tentative D call TRBD1 (5 bases). Trimming took off 4 bases at V and 2 bases at J, with 9 bases between the two ends. Germline CDR1 and CDR2: KGHSH and LQKENI. The CDR3 runs 14 residues. CDR3 nucleotides: TGTGCCAGCTCACAGACAGAGACTGGAAACACCATATATTTT. This gives the protein CASSQTETGNTIYF. The full variable domain, rest sourced from reference TRBV18 and TRBJ1-3, is NAGVMQNPRHLVRRRGQEARLRCSPMKGHSHVYWYRQLPEEGLKFMVYLQKENIIDESGMPKERFSAEFPKEGPSILRIQQVVRGDSAAYFCASSQTETGNTIYFGEGSWLTVV.

The chain has TRBV5-1 and TRBJ2-2; possible D gene TRBD1, 6 bases. The V gene's germline CDR1 is SGHRS and CDR2 YFSETQ. The CDR3 runs 14 residues. V gave up 4 bases and J gave up 6 bases, with 13 bases separating them. The CDR3 here is CASSALTGSGELFF. DNA for the CDR3: TGCGCCAGCAGCGCGTTAACAGGGTCCGGGGAGCTGTTTTTT.

The chain employs TRBV19 and TRBJ2-1; TRBD1 agrees at 7 bases. V shed 8 bases, J shed 4 bases, and the junction held 14 bases outside the gene matches. Germline V gives CDR1 LNHDA, CDR2 SQIVND (reference sequence). The CDR3 extends over 16 amino acids. CDR3 amino acids: CASRRGLGGKYNEQFF. CDR3 in DNA: TGTGCCAGTCGACGAGGGCTAGGGGGCAAATACAATGAGCAGTTCTTC.

This clone was picked up one time. CDR3 amino acids: CASSLGRGSTEAFF. CDR3 coding DNA: TGTGCCAGCAGTTTGGGCAGGGGGTCCACTGAAGCTTTCTTT. The rearrangement joins TRBV2 to TRBJ1-1, with TRBD1 matching over 7 bases. The CDR3 consists of 14 residues. Germline CDR1 and CDR2: SNHLY and FYNNEI. J gave up 4 bases and V 5 bases, and 7 bases lay outside the gene matches.

The V gene is TRBV6-1, the J gene TRBJ1-6; 7 nucleotides match TRBD1. The CDR3 consists of 16 residues. Germline CDR1 MNHNS, CDR2 SASEGT. Losses at the gene ends were 2 bases for V and 9 bases for J; bases not matched to a gene: 10. CDR3 nucleotides: TGTGCCAGCAGTGAAACTAGGACACCAGGGGGTTCACCCCTCCACTTT. Its translation is CASSETRTPGGSPLHF.

V gene TRBV18 combines with J gene TRBJ2-7; the D gene is possibly TRBD1 (6 bases). The CDR3 has 14 residues. CDR1 and CDR2 from the germline V gene are KGHSH and LQKENI. Between the trimmed V and J ends, which lost 3 bases and 7 bases, there was a span of 16 bases. CDR3 DNA sequence: TGTGCCAGCTCACCGAAACAGGGTACGGGAGAGCAGTACTTC. Translating gives CASSPKQGTGEQYF. Full variable domain (remainder filled in from reference TRBV18 and TRBJ2-7): NAGVMQNPRHLVRRRGQEARLRCSPMKGHSHVYWYRQLPEEGLKFMVYLQKENIIDESGMPKERFSAEFPKEGPSILRIQQVVRGDSAAYFCASSPKQGTGEQYFGPGTRLTVT.

The CDR3 coding sequence is TGCAGCGTTCACGACAGGGATTCCAACACCGGGGAGCTGTTTTTT. It yields the protein CSVHDRDSNTGELFF. The V call is TRBV29-1, the J call TRBJ2-2; 7 bases agree with TRBD1. This CDR3 spans 15 amino acids. Germline trimming cut 5 bases from V and 2 bases from J; bases unmatched to any gene: 8. Germline loops: CDR1 SQVTM, CDR2 ANQGSEA.

This clone was seen once. The chain has TRBV5-4 and TRBJ2-5, with TRBD2 as a possible D gene (7 bases). Germline V CDR1 and CDR2: SGHNT, YYREEE (reference sequence). The CDR3 covers 15 residues. V dropped 5 bases and J dropped 5 bases, with 19 bases sitting between them. The CDR3 protein is CASRPGGTGKETQYF. CDR3 nucleotide sequence: TGTGCCAGCAGGCCGGGGGGAACAGGGAAGGAGACCCAGTACTTC.

The genes are TRBV18 and TRBJ2-1; the match to TRBD2 covers 8 bases. J lost 9 bases, V lost 3 bases, and 10 bases had no gene match. The CDR3 runs 15 residues. The germline V gene encodes CDR1 KGHSH and CDR2 LQKENI. Written as DNA, the CDR3 is TGTGCCAGCTCACCTGGGACGGGGGGGCCGGGTGAGCAGTTCTTC. This codes for CASSPGTGGPGEQFF.

This clone occurred a few times. This chain uses TRBV6-5 with TRBJ1-5, with 8 bases lining up with TRBD1. Per germline, CDR1 MNHEY and CDR2 SVGAGI. Germline trimming cut 5 bases from V and 6 bases from J; bases unmatched to any gene: 9. The CDR3 is made up of 15 amino acids. CDR3 sequence (DNA): TGTGCCAGCAGTCCCTTAGGACAGGGTAGTCAGCCCCAGCATTTT. Protein sequence: CASSPLGQGSQPQHF.

The gene calls are TRBV29-1 and TRBJ1-2; 10 bases fit TRBD1. With V trimmed by 3 bases and J by 4 bases, 8 bases remained unmatched. There are 15 residues in the CDR3. Germline assignment: CDR1 SQVTM and CDR2 ANQGSEA. In DNA, the CDR3 is TGCAGCGTTGATAGGCGGGACAGGGGCCTCTATGGCTACACCTTC. It codes for CSVDRRDRGLYGYTF.

The rearrangement joins TRBV7-9 to TRBJ2-5, with 8 bases aligning to TRBD2. Germline values: CDR1 SEHNR, CDR2 FQNEAQ (reference sequence). The CDR3 covers 15 residues. V was pared by 4 bases and J by 1 base, with 5 bases of the junction left unmatched. CDR3 loop: CASSSYGTSQETQYF. DNA for the CDR3: TGTGCCAGCAGCTCCTATGGGACTAGCCAAGAGACCCAGTACTTC.

This chain uses TRBV7-9 with TRBJ2-7; D is uncertain. CDR1 is SEHNR and CDR2 is FQNEAQ in the germline V gene (reference sequence). V was clipped by 1 base and J by 6 bases, with 22 bases between them. The CDR3 totals 17 residues. The chain's CDR3 is CASSLGQDRYWQSEQYF. CDR3 DNA sequence: TGTGCCAGCAGCTTAGGGCAGGATAGATATTGGCAGAGCGAGCAGTACTTC.